One sample yielded the 25 T cell receptor beta chains listed below, sequenced in a study of blood T cell repertoires in COVID-19. Assay: immunoSEQ multiplex PCR; the TCRdb copy retains only in-frame clones and omits some. Of some 150,000 clones in the sample, 70% to 80% are singletons; the top ten hold about 9.4%. The sample comprised peripheral blood. The receptors shown here come from a woman between 45 and 60 years old with active or convalescent COVID-19.

This clone was observed a handful of times. The V call is TRBV5-6, the J call TRBJ1-4, with TRBD1 as a possible D gene (6 bases). The germline CDR1 and CDR2 sequences are SGHDT and YYEEEE. V lost 0 bases and J lost 7, with 10 bases in between. This CDR3 is built from 14 residues. CDR3 amino acids: CASSLVSGAEKLFF. Written as DNA, the CDR3 is TGTGCCAGCAGCTTGGTGTCAGGGGCTGAAAAACTGTTTTTT.

The J gene is TRBJ2-7, the V gene TRBV11-2, with 10 positions matching TRBD1. V was pared by 5 bases and J by 3 bases, with 7 bases of the junction left unmatched. The CDR3 contains 15 residues. Germline assignment: CDR1 SGHAT and CDR2 FQNNGV. Written as DNA, the CDR3 is TGTGCCAGCAGCACTCCCCGGGACAGGGGCTACGAGCAGTACTTC. Translation gives CASSTPRDRGYEQYF.

The chain combines TRBV5-4 with TRBJ2-3, with D possibly TRBD2 on 5 matching bases. This CDR3 contains 12 residues. The V end lost 2 bases, the J end lost 8 bases, and 9 bases lay between the germline ends. In germline, CDR1 is SGHNT, CDR2 YYREEE (reference sequence). The DNA of the CDR3 is TGTGCCAGCAGCTTCGATCGGGGTACGCAGTATTTT. Translated: CASSFDRGTQYF.

V usage is TRBV2 and J usage is TRBJ1-1; 9 nucleotides agree with TRBD1. The CDR3 has 14 residues. The germline V gene has CDR1 SNHLY and CDR2 FYNNEI. The ends lost 5 bases at V and 4 bases at J; junction bases unmatched: 5. The CDR3 protein is CASSIGTGFTEAFF. DNA for the CDR3: TGTGCCAGCAGTATTGGGACAGGGTTCACTGAAGCTTTCTTT.

The J gene is TRBJ2-1, the V gene TRBV7-2; 7 bases fit TRBD1. The CDR3 extends over 15 amino acids. Germline CDR1 SGHTA, CDR2 FQGNSA. V dropped 1 base and J dropped 4; count of bases not matched to a gene: 4. The CDR3 nucleotides read TGTGCCAGCAGCTTAGAAGGACAGGTATACAATGAGCAGTTCTTC. It codes for CASSLEGQVYNEQFF.

Of note for this clone: Other DNA sequences of this sample code for an identical CDR3. This chain joins TRBV7-2 and TRBJ2-7, with D maybe TRBD1 (6 bases). Trimming stripped 1 base from V and 6 bases from J, with 16 bases between. The CDR3 is made up of 15 amino acids. Germline CDR1 reads SGHTA; CDR2 reads FQGNSA. The DNA of the CDR3 is TGTGCCAGCAGCTTAGTGTTAGACAGAGGGGGCGAGCAGTACTTC. Residues: CASSLVLDRGGEQYF. Drawing the rest from reference TRBV7-2 and TRBJ2-7, the complete variable domain is GAGVSQSPSNKVTEKGKDVELRCDPISGHTALYWYRQSLGQGLEFLIYFQGNSAPDKSGLPSDRFSAERTGGSVSTLTIQRTQQEDSAVYLCASSLVLDRGGEQYFGPGTRLTVT.

The chain combines TRBV28 with TRBJ1-3; 7 bases map to TRBD1. This CDR3 region has 14 residues. V shed 10 bases, J shed 0 bases, and the junction held 6 bases outside the gene matches. Germline loops: CDR1 MDHEN, CDR2 SYDVKM. The CDR3 region has the DNA TGTGCCACCAGACAGGGTGGCTCTGGAAACACCATATATTTT. This gives the protein CATRQGGSGNTIYF.

The chain combines TRBV9 with TRBJ2-1, with D hard to call. This CDR3 is 14 amino acids long. CDR1 and CDR2 (germline): SGDLS, YYNGEE. Trimming left V 2 bases short and J 2 bases short, with 8 bases between. The CDR3, as DNA: TGTGCCAGCAGCGTGACACCGCCCTACAATGAGCAGTTCTTC. It yields the protein CASSVTPPYNEQFF.

This clone was picked up one time. V gene TRBV30 combines with J gene TRBJ1-6; 8 bases map to TRBD1. The CDR3 spans 16 residues. Germline loops: CDR1 GTSNPN, CDR2 SVGIG (reference sequence). V gave up 4 bases and J gave up 4 bases; unmatched junction bases: 9. This CDR3 reads CAWNIPGQAYNSPLHF. For the CDR3, the DNA is TGTGCCTGGAATATACCGGGACAGGCTTATAATTCACCCCTCCACTTT.

V and J are TRBV20-1 and TRBJ1-5; TRBD1 aligns across 7 bases. Trimming removed 3 bases from V and 1 base from J; junction bases left unmatched: 6. CDR1 is DFQATT, CDR2 SNEGSKA, per germline (reference sequence). This CDR3 is built from 15 residues. The CDR3 is CSASSGTASNQPQHF. Here the CDR3 DNA reads TGCAGTGCTAGTTCCGGGACAGCGAGCAATCAGCCCCAGCATTTT.

The chain uses TRBV6-5 and TRBJ1-1; D uncertain. Germline CDR1 is MNHEY and CDR2 is SVGAGI. This CDR3 is 12 amino acids long. V was pared by 7 bases and J by 4 bases, with 10 bases between. The CDR3 bases are TGTGCCAGCATAGGGAGGGTCACTGAAGCTTTCTTT. It codes for CASIGRVTEAFF.

This clone has a single count. The V gene is TRBV12-3 or TRBV12-4, the J gene TRBJ1-3, with a weak D call TRBD1 (5 bases). V was trimmed by 8 bases and J by 4 bases, leaving 9 bases between them. This CDR3 has 12 amino acids. CDR3 bases: TGTGCCAGCTCAGGGTTCGGAAACACCATATATTTT. Protein product: CASSGFGNTIYF.

This sequence joins TRBV7-2 and TRBJ2-5, with 9 bases identical to TRBD1. Per germline, CDR1 SGHTA and CDR2 FQGNSA. The CDR3 is 14 residues long. Trimming removed 7 bases from V and 6 bases from J; junction bases left unmatched: 9. DNA of the CDR3: TGTGCCAGCACTCTCACAGGGGGCGGAAAGACCCAGTACTTC. Its protein product is CASTLTGGGKTQYF.

This clone was picked up many times. V is TRBV3-1 (or the pseudogene TRBV3-2) and J is TRBJ2-7, with a weak D call TRBD2 (6 bases). Trimming left V 3 bases short and J 6 bases short, with 9 bases between. This CDR3 region has 12 residues. In germline, CDR1 is LGHDT, CDR2 YNNKEL (reference sequence). CDR3 amino acids: CASSHGGLEQYF. DNA of the CDR3: TGTGCCAGCAGCCATGGAGGGCTCGAGCAGTACTTC.

The chain is built from TRBV5-5 and TRBJ2-7, with 7 nucleotides matching TRBD2. The germline V gene has CDR1 SGHKS and CDR2 YYEKEE (reference sequence). With 0 bases clipped from V and 2 bases from J, the junction kept 5 bases outside the gene matches. There are 15 residues in the CDR3. The CDR3 sequence is CASSLGLAATYEQYF. For the CDR3, the DNA is TGTGCCAGCAGCTTGGGCCTAGCGGCCACCTACGAGCAGTACTTC.

This chain joins TRBV28 and TRBJ1-4; D is perhaps TRBD1 (5 bases). With 5 bases removed from V and 8 bases from J, the gap between germline ends came to 9 bases. Germline V gene lookup returns CDR1 MDHEN and CDR2 SYDVKM. The CDR3 sequence is 12 residues long. CDR3 in amino acids: CASSTGREKLFF. The CDR3, as DNA: TGTGCCAGCAGTACAGGAAGGGAAAAACTGTTTTTT.

The chain recombines TRBV12-3 or TRBV12-4 with TRBJ1-2; TRBD1 might be the D (5 bases). The CDR3 contains 10 residues. V lost 6 bases and J 8 bases, leaving 7 bases between the germline ends. In DNA, the CDR3 is TGTGCCAGCAGCCGGGGGGGCTACACCTTC. It codes for CASSRGGYTF.

The chain combines TRBV18 with TRBJ1-2; TRBD1 might be the D (6 bases). This CDR3 spans 14 amino acids. Germline loops: CDR1 KGHSH, CDR2 LQKENI. Trimming pared 2 bases from V and 4 bases from J, leaving 11 bases between. CDR3 sequence reads: CASSPEQGGYGYTF. In DNA form, the CDR3 reads TGTGCCAGCTCACCAGAACAGGGTGGCTATGGCTACACCTTC.

The chain has TRBV28 and TRBJ2-5; no clear D gene. The CDR3 is 15 amino acids. Germline lookup yields CDR1 MDHEN and CDR2 SYDVKM. V was trimmed by 3 bases and J by 2 bases, leaving 13 bases between them. CDR3 DNA: TGTGCCAGCAGTTTTCCCTTCGACACGCAAGAGACCCAGTACTTC. This gives the protein CASSFPFDTQETQYF.

The V and J genes are TRBV9 and TRBJ2-3, with 10 bases matching TRBD2. V lost 1 base and J lost 5; bases outside the gene matches: 7. CDR1 is SGDLS, CDR2 YYNGEE, per germline. The CDR3 has 16 amino acids. The CDR3 region is CASSVRASGSIDTQYF. CDR3 in DNA: TGTGCCAGCAGCGTAAGGGCTAGCGGGAGTATAGATACGCAGTATTTT. The full variable domain, rest sourced from reference TRBV9 and TRBJ2-3, is DSGVTQTPKHLITATGQRVTLRCSPRSGDLSVYWYQQSLDQGLQFLIQYYNGEERAKGNILERFSAQQFPDLHSELNLSSLELGDSALYFCASSVRASGSIDTQYFGPGTRLTVL.

The chain joins TRBV27 to TRBJ2-2; maybe TRBD2 (6 bases). Between the trimmed V and J ends, which lost 4 bases and 4 bases, there was a span of 10 bases. Per the germline V gene, CDR1 is MNHEY and CDR2 is SMNVEV (reference sequence). This CDR3 is 14 amino acids long. The CDR3 reads CASSSRRGTGELFF. In nucleotides, the CDR3 is TGTGCCAGCAGTTCCCGGAGGGGCACCGGGGAGCTGTTTTTT.

This clone has more than one count but fewer than ten. The rearrangement links TRBV6-6 to TRBJ2-1; 9 bases are shared with TRBD2. Trimming took 5 bases from V and 9 from J; bases not matched to a gene: 20. This CDR3 has 18 residues. Germline V gives CDR1 MNHNY, CDR2 SVGAGI (reference sequence). In DNA form, the CDR3 reads TGTGCCAGCAGTCCCGGTCCTTGGCGGGAGGGCCGCGTCGGTGAGCAGTTCTTC. It specifies CASSPGPWREGRVGEQFF.

V usage is TRBV12-3 or TRBV12-4 and J usage is TRBJ2-6; D remains ambiguous. The CDR3 runs to 13 residues. The V end lost 3 bases, the J end lost 4 bases, and 4 bases lay between the germline ends. The CDR3 protein is CASSFPGANVLTF. The CDR3 nucleotides read TGTGCCAGCAGTTTTCCGGGGGCCAACGTCCTGACTTTC.

The chain joins TRBV9 to TRBJ1-2; D is uncertain. CDR3 length: 15 residues. Trimming shortened V by 0 bases and J by 5 bases, and 14 bases separated the two germline ends. Per the germline V gene, CDR1 is SGDLS and CDR2 is YYNGEE. In nucleotides, the CDR3 is TGTGCCAGCAGCGTAGGTCGCTCAGGAGGGTATGGCTACACCTTC. Translation: CASSVGRSGGYGYTF.

This chain connects TRBV28 to TRBJ2-7; possible D gene TRBD2, 7 bases. Germline assignment: CDR1 MDHEN and CDR2 SYDVKM. The germline V and J ends were trimmed by 6 bases and 3 bases, with 18 bases remaining between them. The CDR3 totals 15 residues. For the CDR3, the DNA is TGTGCCAGCAGCCGAACCCCGGGGGGCAGCTACGAGCAGTACTTC. Its protein product is CASSRTPGGSYEQYF.